Sequencing of this T cell receptor (beta chain) was carried out in a study of T-cell reconstitution after alpha-beta-depleted transplantation in children. Unique molecular identifiers were incorporated into the prepared TCRbeta library. TCRdb itself ran the PCR reads through MiXCR, one entry per CDR3 protein. The data show about 230,000 distinct CDR3 sequences, approximately 9.7% seen once. V was pared by 6 bases and J by 1 base, with 3 bases of the junction left unmatched. The CDR3 totals 15 residues. This clonotype was picked up many times. The source of this sequence is a human donor who donated a stem cell graft to a child with SCID. The sample in question was PBMCs from the stem cell graft donor, obtained from the stem cell graft. The V call is TRBV12-3 or TRBV12-4, the J call TRBJ2-3, with 11 bases aligning to TRBD2. The CDR3 nucleotides read TGTGCCAGCAGAACTAGCGGGGGTCGCACAGATACGCAGTATTTT. This gives the protein CASRTSGGRTDTQYF.